What follows are 18 T cell receptor beta chains derived from one specimen sequenced in a study of shared clonotypes between healthy human individuals. Libraries were prepared by immunoSEQ multiplex PCR; TCRdb keeps only in-frame clonotypes and omits some of them. The data hold over 1.5 million clones, with approximately 98% observed a single time. Sequencing used naive CD4+ T cells sorted from blood. Noted subset: CD45RA+ positively selected. All receptors derive from a man aged 25 to 45 in good health.

This chain links TRBV10-2 with TRBJ2-5, with 7 bases that match TRBD2. This CDR3 comprises 15 residues. Germline assignment: CDR1 WSHSY and CDR2 SAAADI. The J segment lost 4 bases and the V segment lost 5 bases, leaving 10 bases of the junction unmatched. CDR3 sequence reads: CASSLGTTRGETQYF. The CDR3 region has the DNA TGCGCCAGCAGTCTCGGGACTACGAGGGGAGAGACCCAGTACTTC.

The chain has TRBV5-1 and TRBJ2-7, with 9 bases that match TRBD1. The CDR3 runs to 16 residues. CDR1 and CDR2 (germline): SGHRS, YFSETQ. V shed 0 bases, J shed 3 bases, and the junction held 7 bases outside the gene matches. This CDR3 reads CASSLGTGGLGYEQYF. Here the CDR3 DNA reads TGCGCCAGCAGCTTGGGCACAGGGGGCCTCGGCTACGAGCAGTACTTC.

Points on this clone: The same CDR3 also results from other DNA sequences found in this sample. The genes are TRBV7-2 and TRBJ2-2, with D possibly matching TRBD1 (5 bases). The germline V and J ends were trimmed by 4 bases and 1 base, with 7 bases remaining between them. CDR1 and CDR2 (germline): SGHTA, FQGNSA. This CDR3 has 14 residues. DNA of the CDR3: TGTGCCAGCAGCTCTACAGGGAACACCGGGGAGCTGTTTTTT. Amino acid sequence: CASSSTGNTGELFF.

The chain combines TRBV21-1 with TRBJ2-7; the D segment call TRBD2 is taken from the table without a DNA check. TRBV21-1 counts as a pseudogene. The CDR3 contains 16 residues. The CDR3 DNA follows: TGTGCCAGCAGCAAAGCTGAGCGGGAGGTCTGTTACGAGCAGTACTTC. Residues: CASSKAEREVCYEQYF.

The V and J genes are TRBV7-3 and TRBJ1-1, with 8 bases fitting TRBD1. This CDR3 contains 14 residues. CDR1 and CDR2 (germline): SGHTA, FQGTGA. V was pared by 5 bases and J by 5 bases, with 7 bases of the junction left unmatched. CDR3 sequence reads: CASSTGTGVTEAFF. The CDR3 DNA reads as TGTGCCAGCAGCACCGGGACAGGTGTTACTGAAGCTTTCTTT. The full variable domain, in which reference TRBV7-3 and TRBJ1-1 provide the parts outside the CDR3, is GAGVSQTPSNKVTEKGKYVELRCDPISGHTALYWYRQSLGQGPEFLIYFQGTGAADDSGLPNDRFFAVRPEGSVSTLKIQRTERGDSAVYLCASSTGTGVTEAFFGQGTRLTVV.

This clone appeared once. The chain employs TRBV7-2 and TRBJ2-7; tentatively, D is TRBD1 or TRBD2 (5 bases each). This CDR3 has 15 amino acids. Germline V CDR1 and CDR2: SGHTA, FQGNSA. Deletions cut 5 bases from V and 1 base from J, with 15 bases between. Written as DNA, the CDR3 is TGTGCCAGCAGCATTAGTACCTGGGGGTCCTACGAGCAGTACTTC. It yields the protein CASSISTWGSYEQYF. Based on the CDR3 plus reference TRBV7-2 and TRBJ2-7, the full variable domain is GAGVSQSPSNKVTEKGKDVELRCDPISGHTALYWYRQSLGQGLEFLIYFQGNSAPDKSGLPSDRFSAERTGGSVSTLTIQRTQQEDSAVYLCASSISTWGSYEQYFGPGTRLTVT.

The V gene is TRBV25-1, the J gene TRBJ2-7; D call uncertain. Trimming left V 2 bases short and J 3 bases short, with 11 bases between. CDR1 is MGHDK and CDR2 is SYGVNS in the germline V gene. CDR3 length: 14 amino acids. The CDR3: CASSETSRNYEQYF. In DNA, the CDR3 is TGTGCCAGCAGTGAAACGAGTCGCAACTACGAGCAGTACTTC.

The J gene is TRBJ2-1, the V gene TRBV9; 9 nucleotides match TRBD1. V was pared by 3 bases and J by 6 bases, with 7 bases of the junction left unmatched. CDR3 length equals 15 residues. Germline V gene lookup returns CDR1 SGDLS and CDR2 YYNGEE. The CDR3 loop reads CASSAPGTGFNEQFF. Written as DNA, the CDR3 is TGTGCCAGCAGCGCCCCCGGGACAGGGTTCAATGAGCAGTTCTTC.

V gene TRBV15 combines with J gene TRBJ2-3; no reliable D call. The V gene lost 4 bases and the J gene lost 6 bases, with 23 bases spanning the gap. The CDR3 sequence is 17 residues long. Germline V gene lookup returns CDR1 LNHNV and CDR2 YYDKDF (reference sequence). CDR3 protein: CATSTALVSPSLDTQYF. The CDR3 bases are TGTGCCACCAGCACCGCGCTAGTTTCCCCTAGTTTGGATACGCAGTATTTT.

The V gene is TRBV5-4, the J gene TRBJ1-1; no clear D. Deletions cut 4 bases from V and 3 bases from J, with 13 bases between. CDR1 and CDR2 (germline): SGHNT, YYREEE (reference sequence). The CDR3 extends over 14 amino acids. This CDR3 is CASSPLPSYTEAFF. The CDR3 coding sequence is TGTGCCAGCAGCCCCCTCCCAAGTTACACTGAAGCTTTCTTT.

The gene calls are TRBV29-1 and TRBJ1-2, with TRBD1 matching over 7 bases. Trimming removed 6 bases from V and 4 bases from J; junction bases left unmatched: 5. The CDR3 has 12 amino acids. Germline V lookup: CDR1 SQVTM, CDR2 ANQGSEA. The CDR3, as DNA: TGCAGCGTAAGACAGGGAGTCTATGGCTACACCTTC. Protein: CSVRQGVYGYTF.

The CDR3 spells CASSVVPGTGTEAFF. CDR3 DNA sequence: TGTGCCAGCAGCGTAGTTCCGGGAACTGGTACAGAAGCTTTCTTT. The V gene is TRBV9, the J gene TRBJ1-1; D is undetermined. Trimming left V 0 bases short and J 8 bases short, with 17 bases between. Looked up from germline, CDR1 is SGDLS and CDR2 is YYNGEE. The CDR3 sequence is 15 residues long.

Regarding this clone: This same CDR3 is encoded by further DNA sequences in the sample. The rearrangement links TRBV7-2 to TRBJ2-7; 11 nucleotides agree with TRBD2. J lost 2 bases, V lost 3 bases, and 0 bases had no gene match. There are 14 residues in the CDR3. Looked up from germline, CDR1 is SGHTA and CDR2 is FQGNSA. The CDR3 DNA reads as TGTGCCAGCAGCTTTAGCGGGAGGGCCTACGAGCAGTACTTC. It is translated as CASSFSGRAYEQYF.

The chain has TRBV5-4 and TRBJ1-3; D is perhaps TRBD1 (5 bases). The CDR3 sequence is 15 residues long. V was shortened by 4 bases and J by 1 base, with 12 bases between the two germline ends. CDR1 SGHNT and CDR2 YYREEE come from the germline V gene (reference sequence). CDR3 nucleotides: TGTGCCAGCAGCCGCGACAGCTCTTCTGGAAACACCATATATTTT. This sequence encodes CASSRDSSSGNTIYF.

The V call is TRBV11-3, the J call TRBJ2-2; 12 bases are shared with TRBD2. The CDR3 loop spans 18 amino acids. Germline loops: CDR1 SGHNT, CDR2 YENEEA. The trim removed 5 bases at V and 5 bases at J, leaving 12 bases unmatched. CDR3 DNA: TGTGCCAGCAGCCCCGCGGCCGTACTAGCGGGAGGAACCGGGGAGCTGTTTTTT. This codes for CASSPAAVLAGGTGELFF.

The chain links TRBV2 to TRBJ1-3, with D perhaps TRBD1 (5 bases). The CDR3 is 13 residues long. Trimming pared 6 bases from V and 0 bases from J, leaving 6 bases between. The V gene's germline CDR1 is SNHLY and CDR2 FYNNEI. The CDR3 is CASSRDSGNTIYF. DNA of the CDR3: TGTGCCAGCAGCAGGGACTCTGGAAACACCATATATTTT.

Note on this clone: Within the sample, other DNA sequences also encode this same CDR3. The V and J genes are TRBV2 and TRBJ2-7; 9 bases are a match to TRBD1. Trimming at V came to 6 bases and at J to 3 bases, leaving 3 bases not matched to a gene. Per germline, CDR1 SNHLY and CDR2 FYNNEI. The CDR3 loop spans 13 amino acids. CDR3 sequence (DNA): TGTGCCAGCAGCTTGGACAGGGGCTACGAGCAGTACTTC. This translates into CASSLDRGYEQYF.

J is TRBJ2-7 and V is TRBV15; TRBD1 matches at 10 bases. The V segment lost 1 base and the J segment 5 bases; nucleotides outside the gene matches: 8. Germline V gene lookup returns CDR1 LNHNV and CDR2 YYDKDF (reference sequence). The CDR3 length is 16 residues. CDR3: CATSRGGGTGVNEQYF. CDR3 sequence (DNA): TGTGCCACCAGCAGAGGTGGGGGGACAGGGGTTAACGAGCAGTACTTC.